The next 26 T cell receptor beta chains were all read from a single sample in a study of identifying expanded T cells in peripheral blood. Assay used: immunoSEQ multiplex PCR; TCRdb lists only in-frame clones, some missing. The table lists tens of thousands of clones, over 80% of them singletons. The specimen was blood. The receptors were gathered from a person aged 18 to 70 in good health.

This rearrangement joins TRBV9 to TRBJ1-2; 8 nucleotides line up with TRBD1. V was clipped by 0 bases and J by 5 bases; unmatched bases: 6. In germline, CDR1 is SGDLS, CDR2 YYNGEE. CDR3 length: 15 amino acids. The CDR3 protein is CASSVVSGGGYGYTF. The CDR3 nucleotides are TGTGCCAGCAGCGTAGTCTCAGGGGGCGGTTATGGCTACACCTTC.

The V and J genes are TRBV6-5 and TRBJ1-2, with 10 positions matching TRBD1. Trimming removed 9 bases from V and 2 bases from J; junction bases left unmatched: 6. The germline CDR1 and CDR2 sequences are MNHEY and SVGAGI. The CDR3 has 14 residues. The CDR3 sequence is CASSWGQGNYGYTF. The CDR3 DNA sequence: TGTGCCAGTTCTTGGGGACAGGGGAACTATGGCTACACCTTC.

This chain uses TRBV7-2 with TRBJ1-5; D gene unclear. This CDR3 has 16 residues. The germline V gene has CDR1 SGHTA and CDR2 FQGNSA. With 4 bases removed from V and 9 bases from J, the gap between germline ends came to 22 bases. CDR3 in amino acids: CASSSEVSGVGMPQHF. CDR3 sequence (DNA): TGTGCCAGCAGCTCAGAGGTGTCCGGGGTGGGGATGCCCCAGCATTTT.

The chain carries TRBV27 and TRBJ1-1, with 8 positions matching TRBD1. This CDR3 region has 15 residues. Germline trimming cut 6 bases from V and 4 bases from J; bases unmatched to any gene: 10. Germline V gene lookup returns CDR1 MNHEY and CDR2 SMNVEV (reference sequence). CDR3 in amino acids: CASRPGTGLITEAFF. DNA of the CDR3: TGTGCCAGCAGACCTGGGACAGGTTTGATCACTGAAGCTTTCTTT.

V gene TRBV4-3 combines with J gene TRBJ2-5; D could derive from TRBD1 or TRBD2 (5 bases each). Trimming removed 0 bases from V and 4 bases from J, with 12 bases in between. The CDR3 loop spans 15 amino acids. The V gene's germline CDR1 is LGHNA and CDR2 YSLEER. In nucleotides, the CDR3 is TGCGCCAGCAGCCAAGATCGGGGACCCCCAGAGACCCAGTACTTC. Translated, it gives CASSQDRGPPETQYF.

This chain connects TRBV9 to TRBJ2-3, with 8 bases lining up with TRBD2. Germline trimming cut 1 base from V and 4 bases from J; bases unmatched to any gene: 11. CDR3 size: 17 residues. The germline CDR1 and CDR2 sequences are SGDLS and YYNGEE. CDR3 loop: CASSVNRAGAGADTQYF. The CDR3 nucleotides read TGTGCCAGCAGCGTAAATCGGGCGGGAGCGGGGGCAGATACGCAGTATTTT. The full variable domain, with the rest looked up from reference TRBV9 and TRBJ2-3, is DSGVTQTPKHLITATGQRVTLRCSPRSGDLSVYWYQQSLDQGLQFLIQYYNGEERAKGNILERFSAQQFPDLHSELNLSSLELGDSALYFCASSVNRAGAGADTQYFGPGTRLTVL.

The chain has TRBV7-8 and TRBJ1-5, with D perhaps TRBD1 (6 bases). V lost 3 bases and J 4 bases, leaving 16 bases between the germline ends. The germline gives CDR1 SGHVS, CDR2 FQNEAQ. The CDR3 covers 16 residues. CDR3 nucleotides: TGTGCCAGCAGCTTGGGGGCTGGGGTTGTTAATCAGCCCCAGCATTTT. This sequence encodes CASSLGAGVVNQPQHF.

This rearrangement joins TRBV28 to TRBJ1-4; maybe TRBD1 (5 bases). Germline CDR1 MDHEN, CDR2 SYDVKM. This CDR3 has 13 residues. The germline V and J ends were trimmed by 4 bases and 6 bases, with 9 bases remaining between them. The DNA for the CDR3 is TGTGCCAGCAGTTCCCGGGGGTATGAAAAACTGTTTTTT. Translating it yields CASSSRGYEKLFF.

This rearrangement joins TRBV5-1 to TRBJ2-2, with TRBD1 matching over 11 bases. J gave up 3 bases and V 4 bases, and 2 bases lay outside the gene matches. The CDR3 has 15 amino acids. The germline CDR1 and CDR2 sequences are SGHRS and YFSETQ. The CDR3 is CASSGGQGDTGELFF. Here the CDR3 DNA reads TGCGCCAGCAGCGGGGGACAGGGGGACACCGGGGAGCTGTTTTTT.

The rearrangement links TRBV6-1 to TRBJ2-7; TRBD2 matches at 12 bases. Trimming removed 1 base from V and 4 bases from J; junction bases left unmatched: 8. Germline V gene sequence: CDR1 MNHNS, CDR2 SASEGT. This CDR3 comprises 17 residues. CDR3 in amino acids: CASSEEGRLAGVYEQYF. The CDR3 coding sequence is TGTGCCAGCAGTGAAGAGGGTCGACTAGCGGGAGTTTACGAGCAGTACTTC.

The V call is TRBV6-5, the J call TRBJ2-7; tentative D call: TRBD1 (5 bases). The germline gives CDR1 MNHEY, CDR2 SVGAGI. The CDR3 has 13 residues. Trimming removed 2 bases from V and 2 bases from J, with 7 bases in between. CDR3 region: CASSYDRAYEQYF. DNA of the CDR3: TGTGCCAGCAGTTACGACAGAGCCTACGAGCAGTACTTC.

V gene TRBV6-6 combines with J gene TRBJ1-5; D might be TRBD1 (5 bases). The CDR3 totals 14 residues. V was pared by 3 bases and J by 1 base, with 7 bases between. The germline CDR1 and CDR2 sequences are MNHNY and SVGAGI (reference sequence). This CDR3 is CASSYGDSNQPQHF. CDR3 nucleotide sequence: TGTGCCAGCAGTTATGGGGACAGCAATCAGCCCCAGCATTTT.

Here the CDR3 reads CASSPGQGAPGANVLTF. The CDR3 DNA reads TGTGCCAGTAGCCCGGGACAGGGCGCCCCTGGGGCCAACGTCCTGACTTTC. The V gene is TRBV19, the J gene TRBJ2-6, with TRBD1 matching over 9 bases. V lost 6 bases to trimming and J lost 2 bases; unmatched junction nucleotides: 8. The germline V gene encodes CDR1 LNHDA and CDR2 SQIVND (reference sequence). The CDR3 totals 17 residues. Full variable domain (remainder filled in from reference TRBV19 and TRBJ2-6): DGGITQSPKYLFRKEGQNVTLSCEQNLNHDAMYWYRQDPGQGLRLIYYSQIVNDFQKGDIAEGYSVSREKKESFPLTVTSAQKNPTAFYLCASSPGQGAPGANVLTFGAGSRLTVL.

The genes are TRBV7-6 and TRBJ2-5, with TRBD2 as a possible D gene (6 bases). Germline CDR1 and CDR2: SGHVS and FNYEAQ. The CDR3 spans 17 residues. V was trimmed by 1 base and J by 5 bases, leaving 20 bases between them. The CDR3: CASSLEAAAHGGETQYF. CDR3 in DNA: TGTGCCAGCAGCTTAGAAGCCGCGGCCCATGGGGGGGAGACCCAGTACTTC.

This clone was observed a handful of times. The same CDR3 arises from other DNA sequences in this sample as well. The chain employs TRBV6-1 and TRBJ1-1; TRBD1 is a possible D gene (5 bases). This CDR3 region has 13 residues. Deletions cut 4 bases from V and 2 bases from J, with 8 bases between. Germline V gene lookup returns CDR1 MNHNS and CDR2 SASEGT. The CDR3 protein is CASSGTSNTEAFF. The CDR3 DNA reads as TGTGCCAGCAGTGGGACATCTAACACTGAAGCTTTCTTT.

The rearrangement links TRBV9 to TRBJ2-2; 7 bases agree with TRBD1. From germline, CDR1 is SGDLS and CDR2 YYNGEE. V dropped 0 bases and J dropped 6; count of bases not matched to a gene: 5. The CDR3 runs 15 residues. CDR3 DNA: TGTGCCAGCAGCGTAGACCTGACAGGGTCCGGGGAGCTGTTTTTT. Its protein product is CASSVDLTGSGELFF.

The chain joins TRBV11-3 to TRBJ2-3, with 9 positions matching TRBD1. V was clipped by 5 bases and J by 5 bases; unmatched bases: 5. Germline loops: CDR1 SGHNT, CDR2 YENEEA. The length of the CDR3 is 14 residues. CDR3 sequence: CASSPRTGVDTQYF. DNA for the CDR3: TGTGCCAGCAGCCCTCGGACAGGGGTAGATACGCAGTATTTT.

CDR3 sequence reads: CASSSGTGNQPQHF. The CDR3 DNA reads TGTGCCAGTAGCTCGGGGACAGGCAATCAGCCCCAGCATTTT. J is TRBJ1-5 and V is TRBV19, with TRBD1 matching over 7 bases. Germline lookup yields CDR1 LNHDA and CDR2 SQIVND (reference sequence). V was clipped by 6 bases and J by 2 bases; unmatched bases: 4. This CDR3 spans 14 amino acids.

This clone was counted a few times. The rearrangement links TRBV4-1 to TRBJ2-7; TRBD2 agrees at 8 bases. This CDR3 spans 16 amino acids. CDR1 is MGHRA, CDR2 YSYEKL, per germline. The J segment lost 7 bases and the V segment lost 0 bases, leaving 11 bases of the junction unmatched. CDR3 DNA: TGCGCCAGCAGCCAAGAAGGGCGGGAGGCAGGCGGGGAGCAGTACTTC. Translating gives CASSQEGREAGGEQYF.

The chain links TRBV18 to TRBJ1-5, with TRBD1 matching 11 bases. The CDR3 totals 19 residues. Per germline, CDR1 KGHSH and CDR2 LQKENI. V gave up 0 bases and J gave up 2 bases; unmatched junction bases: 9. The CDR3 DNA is TGTGCCAGCTCACCACCACCGAGGACAGGGGGCTATGGCAATCAGCCCCAGCATTTT. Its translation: CASSPPPRTGGYGNQPQHF.

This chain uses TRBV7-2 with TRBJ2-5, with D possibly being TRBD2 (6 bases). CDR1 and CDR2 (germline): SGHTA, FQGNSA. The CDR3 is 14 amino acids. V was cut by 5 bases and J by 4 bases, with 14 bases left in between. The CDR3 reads CASSNWGDGETQYF. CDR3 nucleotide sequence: TGTGCCAGCAGCAATTGGGGGGATGGAGAGACCCAGTACTTC.

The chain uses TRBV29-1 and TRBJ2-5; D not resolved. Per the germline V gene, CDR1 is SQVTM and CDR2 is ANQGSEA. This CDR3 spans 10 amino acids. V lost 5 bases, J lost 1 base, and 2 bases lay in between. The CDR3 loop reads CSVRQETQYF. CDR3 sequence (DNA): TGCAGCGTTCGCCAAGAGACCCAGTACTTC.

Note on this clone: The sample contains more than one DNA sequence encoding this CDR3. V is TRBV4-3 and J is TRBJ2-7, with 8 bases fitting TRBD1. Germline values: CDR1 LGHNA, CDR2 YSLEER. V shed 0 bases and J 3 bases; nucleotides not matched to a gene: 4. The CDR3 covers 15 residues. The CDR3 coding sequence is TGCGCCAGCAGCCAAGATGACAGGGGAAGCTACGAGCAGTACTTC. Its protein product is CASSQDDRGSYEQYF.

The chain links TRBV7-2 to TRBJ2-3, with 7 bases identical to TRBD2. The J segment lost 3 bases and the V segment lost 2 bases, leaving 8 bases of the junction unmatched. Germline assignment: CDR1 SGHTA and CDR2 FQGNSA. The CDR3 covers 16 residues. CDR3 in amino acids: CASSLSTLARTDTQYF. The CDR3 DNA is TGTGCCAGCAGCTTATCTACACTAGCGAGAACAGATACGCAGTATTTT.

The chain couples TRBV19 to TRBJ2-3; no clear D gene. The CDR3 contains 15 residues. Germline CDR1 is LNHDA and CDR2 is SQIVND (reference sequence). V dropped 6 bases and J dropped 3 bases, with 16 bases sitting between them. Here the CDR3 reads CASRPDGVGTDTQYF. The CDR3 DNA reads TGTGCCAGTAGGCCAGATGGGGTGGGGACAGATACGCAGTATTTT.

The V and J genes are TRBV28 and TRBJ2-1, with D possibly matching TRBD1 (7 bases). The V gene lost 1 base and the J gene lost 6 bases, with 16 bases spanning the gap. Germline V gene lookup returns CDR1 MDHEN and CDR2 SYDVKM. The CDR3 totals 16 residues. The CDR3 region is CASSLSLGTAGNEQFF. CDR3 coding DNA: TGTGCCAGCAGTTTATCTCTTGGGACAGCGGGCAATGAGCAGTTCTTC.